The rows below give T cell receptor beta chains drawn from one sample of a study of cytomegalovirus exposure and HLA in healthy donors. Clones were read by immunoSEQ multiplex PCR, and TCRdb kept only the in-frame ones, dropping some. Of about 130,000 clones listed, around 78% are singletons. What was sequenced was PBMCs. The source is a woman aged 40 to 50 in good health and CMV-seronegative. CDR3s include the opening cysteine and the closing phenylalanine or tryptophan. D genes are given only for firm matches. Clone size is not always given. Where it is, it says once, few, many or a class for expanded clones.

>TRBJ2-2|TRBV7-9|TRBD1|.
TGTGCCAGCCCGGGGAGACAGGGGGCGACCGGGGAGCTGTTTTTT
CASPGRQGATGELFF
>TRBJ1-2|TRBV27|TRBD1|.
TGTGCCAGCAGACCCGAGTTTGACAGGGTCAACACCTTC
CASRPEFDRVNTF
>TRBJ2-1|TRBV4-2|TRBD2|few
TGTGCCAGCAGCCAAGATCTAGCGGGGGAGTACAATGAGCAGTTCTTC
CASSQDLAGEYNEQFF
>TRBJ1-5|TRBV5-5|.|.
TGTGCCAGCAGCTCTTGGGAGGGGCCCCAGCATTTT
CASSSWEGPQHF
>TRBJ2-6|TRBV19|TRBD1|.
TGTGCCAGTAGTGACTGGGACAGCGTCTCTGGGGCCAACGGCCTGACTTTC
CASSDWDSVSGANGLTF
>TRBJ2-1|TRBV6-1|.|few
TGTGCCAGCAGTGAGGCGTCAGGCCGGGGTGAGCAGTTCTTC
CASSEASGRGEQFF
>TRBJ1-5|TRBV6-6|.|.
TGTGCCAGCAGTTACCCCCCCTACAGGGATCAGCCCCAGCATTTT
CASSYPPYRDQPQHF
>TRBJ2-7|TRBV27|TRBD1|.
TGTGCCAGCAGTTTTCGGACAGGGTCCTACGAGCAGTACTTC
CASSFRTGSYEQYF
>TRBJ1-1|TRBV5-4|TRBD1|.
TGTGCCAGCAGCGAGGCGAACAGGGGATTTACTGAAGCTTTCTTT
CASSEANRGFTEAFF
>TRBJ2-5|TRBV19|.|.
TGTGCCAGTAGTACACCACACCCTCCCCAAGAGACCCAGTACTTC
CASSTPHPPQETQYF
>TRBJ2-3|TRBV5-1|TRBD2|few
TGCGCCAACAGCTTGGATCCAGCGGGATATGAAAATACGCAGTATTTT
CANSLDPAGYENTQYF